The following is a T cell receptor (beta chain) sequence with its context. This sample was included in a study of blood T cells in healthy people across ages. Next came a second PCR, run for about 7 to 12 cycles, which used a sample-barcoded 5' primer along with a J-beta primer mix. In TCRdb, the 5' RACE reads were re-called with MiXCR into one record per CDR3 protein. The sample contains around 1.7 million distinct CDR3 sequences, 28% of which appear only once. Germline V CDR1 and CDR2: ENHRY, SYGVKD. With 4 bases removed from V and 7 bases from J, the gap between germline ends came to 19 bases. This CDR3 comprises 15 residues.

Sequencing used blood. This clonotype originated in a woman aged 30 to 39 in good health. The rearrangement links TRBV10-3 to TRBJ1-2; D gene unclear. CDR3 amino acids: CAISGELNLGVGYTF. The CDR3 bases are TGTGCCATCAGTGGGGAGCTCAATCTGGGTGTTGGCTACACCTTC.